These T cell receptor beta chains were read from a single sample in a study of OX40 agonist ivuxolimab in advanced cancers. The assay was immunoSEQ multiplex PCR, and TCRdb's table has in-frame clones only and misses some. The sample lists fewer than 100,000 clones, 80% to 90% seen once, with less than 2% in the top ten. Sequencing was performed on CD4+ or CD8+ T cells sorted from blood, taken in a trial of the OX40 agonist ivuxolimab. Receptor source: an adult with an advanced solid tumor such as melanoma, head and neck, liver or kidney cancer. The CDR3 runs from the conserved cysteine through the conserved F or W. The order of the fields is V gene, J gene, clone size, D gene, CDR3 protein, CDR3 DNA. A D gene is named only where the DNA matches it firmly. Rows give clone size only sometimes, using once, few, many, or a class for an expanded clone.

v_call: TRBV7-2; j_call: TRBJ2-7; clone_size: few; d_call: .; cdr3_aa: CASSQRYEQYF; cdr3_nt: TGTGCCAGCAGCCAGCGCTACGAGCAGTACTTC
v_call: TRBV7-6; j_call: TRBJ2-1; clone_size: .; d_call: .; cdr3_aa: CASSLALPTRRAYSYNEQFF; cdr3_nt: TGTGCCAGCAGCTTAGCCCTGCCCACCCGCCGAGCCTACTCCTACAATGAGCAGTTCTTC
v_call: TRBV29-1; j_call: TRBJ2-5; clone_size: .; d_call: TRBD1; cdr3_aa: CSVGGDRGYQETQYF; cdr3_nt: TGCAGCGTTGGCGGAGACAGGGGATACCAAGAGACCCAGTACTTC
v_call: TRBV7-8; j_call: TRBJ2-3; clone_size: .; d_call: .; cdr3_aa: CASSPRRIYPTDTQYF; cdr3_nt: TGTGCCAGCAGCCCCAGGCGTATATACCCCACAGATACGCAGTATTTT
v_call: TRBV11-2; j_call: TRBJ1-1; clone_size: .; d_call: .; cdr3_aa: CASSLEKGWNTEAFF; cdr3_nt: TGTGCCAGCAGCTTAGAGAAGGGGTGGAACACTGAAGCTTTCTTT
v_call: TRBV18; j_call: TRBJ1-1; clone_size: .; d_call: .; cdr3_aa: CASSPGHYTEAFF; cdr3_nt: TGTGCCAGCTCACCAGGACACTACACTGAAGCTTTCTTT
v_call: TRBV7-8; j_call: TRBJ2-5; clone_size: .; d_call: .; cdr3_aa: CASSNQGGPQETQYF; cdr3_nt: TGTGCCAGCAGCAACCAAGGGGGACCTCAAGAGACCCAGTACTTC
v_call: TRBV25-1; j_call: TRBJ1-4; clone_size: .; d_call: TRBD1; cdr3_aa: CASSEVGTGGKLFF; cdr3_nt: TGTGCCAGCAGTGAGGTGGGGACAGGGGGAAAACTGTTTTTT
v_call: TRBV30; j_call: TRBJ1-6; clone_size: few; d_call: .; cdr3_aa: CAWGENDNSPLHF; cdr3_nt: TGTGCCTGGGGAGAAAACGATAATTCACCCCTCCACTTT
v_call: TRBV11-2; j_call: TRBJ1-2; clone_size: .; d_call: .; cdr3_aa: CASSPGFGRGYTF; cdr3_nt: TGTGCCAGCAGTCCGGGTTTTGGACGAGGCTACACCTTC
v_call: TRBV28; j_call: TRBJ2-3; clone_size: once; d_call: .; cdr3_aa: CASRKQGTDTQYF; cdr3_nt: TGTGCCAGCAGAAAACAGGGCACAGATACGCAGTATTTT
v_call: TRBV19; j_call: TRBJ1-5; clone_size: .; d_call: TRBD1; cdr3_aa: CASSKGPGQGLNQPQHF; cdr3_nt: TGTGCCAGTAGTAAGGGGCCGGGACAGGGGCTCAATCAGCCCCAGCATTTT
v_call: TRBV9; j_call: TRBJ2-3; clone_size: .; d_call: TRBD1; cdr3_aa: CASSVGQGMDTDTQYF; cdr3_nt: TGTGCCAGCAGCGTGGGACAGGGAATGGACACAGATACGCAGTATTTT
v_call: TRBV7-9; j_call: TRBJ2-2; clone_size: .; d_call: .; cdr3_aa: CASSPRGGHNTGELFF; cdr3_nt: TGTGCCAGCAGCCCCAGAGGGGGGCATAACACCGGGGAGCTGTTTTTT
v_call: TRBV30; j_call: TRBJ2-1; clone_size: .; d_call: .; cdr3_aa: CAWSVSDGDKQFF; cdr3_nt: TGTGCCTGGAGTGTATCCGACGGCGATAAGCAGTTCTTC
v_call: TRBV7-3; j_call: TRBJ2-1; clone_size: few; d_call: TRBD2; cdr3_aa: CASSPVPPGRGFNNEQFF; cdr3_nt: TGTGCCAGCAGCCCTGTACCCCCCGGGCGGGGGTTCAACAATGAGCAGTTCTTC
v_call: TRBV5-1; j_call: TRBJ2-7; clone_size: .; d_call: TRBD1; cdr3_aa: CASTKGADEQYF; cdr3_nt: TGCGCCAGCACTAAGGGGGCCGACGAGCAGTACTTC
v_call: TRBV28; j_call: TRBJ1-5; clone_size: .; d_call: TRBD1; cdr3_aa: CASSPGQGNQPQHF; cdr3_nt: TGTGCCAGCAGTCCCGGACAGGGGAATCAGCCCCAGCATTTT
v_call: TRBV5-1; j_call: TRBJ2-3; clone_size: .; d_call: .; cdr3_aa: CASSLVRDLTDTQYF; cdr3_nt: TGCGCCAGCAGCTTGGTACGGGATTTAACAGATACGCAGTATTTT
v_call: TRBV7-3; j_call: TRBJ2-2; clone_size: once; d_call: .; cdr3_aa: CASSSRTGTGELFF; cdr3_nt: TGTGCCAGCAGCTCCCGAACAGGGACCGGGGAGCTGTTTTTT
v_call: TRBV9; j_call: TRBJ1-6; clone_size: .; d_call: .; cdr3_aa: CASSVEAGDSPLHF; cdr3_nt: TGTGCCAGCAGCGTAGAGGCAGGGGACTCACCCCTCCACTTT
v_call: TRBV7-2; j_call: TRBJ2-2; clone_size: .; d_call: .; cdr3_aa: CASSLASYTGELFF; cdr3_nt: TGTGCCAGCAGCTTGGCCTCGTACACCGGGGAGCTGTTTTTT
v_call: TRBV27; j_call: TRBJ2-3; clone_size: .; d_call: TRBD1; cdr3_aa: CASKRGDRGSTDTQYF; cdr3_nt: TGTGCCAGCAAAAGGGGGGACAGGGGTAGCACAGATACGCAGTATTTT
v_call: TRBV9; j_call: TRBJ2-3; clone_size: .; d_call: .; cdr3_aa: CASSVEDGLGAGMADTQYF; cdr3_nt: TGTGCCAGCAGCGTAGAAGACGGTCTAGGCGCGGGTATGGCAGATACGCAGTATTTT